One sample yielded the 32 T cell receptor beta chains listed below, sequenced in a study of graft-versus-host responses after intestinal transplantation. Some clones are missing from TCRdb's copy, which holds only in-frame ones; the method was immunoSEQ multiplex PCR. The sample records over 80,000 clones, about nine tenths being singletons. No antigen is known for these receptors. The sequenced sample was unstimulated CD4+ T cells sorted from spleen or lymph node cells, obtained before transplant. These TCRs come from a human donor who was the organ donor for an intestinal transplant.

CDR3 bases: TGTGCCAGCAGCTTAGAGCTAGCGGGGGGAGGGCAGTTCTTC. Amino acid sequence: CASSLELAGGGQFF. The J gene is TRBJ2-1, the V gene TRBV5-4, with 11 bases lining up with TRBD2. V lost 2 bases, J lost 12 bases, and 7 bases stayed unmatched. The length of the CDR3 is 14 residues. In germline, CDR1 is SGHNT, CDR2 YYREEE (reference sequence).

This clone was recorded only once. The chain links TRBV19 to TRBJ2-5; tentative D call: TRBD1 (6 bases). The J call may be incorrect, as the DNA end agrees better with TRBJ2-7. CDR1 and CDR2 from the germline V gene are LNHDA and SQIVND (reference sequence). This CDR3 region has 13 residues. CDR3 sequence: CASSNRETYEQYF. CDR3 bases: TGTGCCAGTAGTAACAGGGAGACCTACGAGCAGTACTTC.

V gene TRBV19 combines with J gene TRBJ1-5; no reliable D call. CDR3 length: 15 amino acids. Germline CDR1 is LNHDA and CDR2 is SQIVND (reference sequence). Trimming stripped 3 bases from V and 2 bases from J, with 11 bases between. CDR3 sequence: CASSISRVGNQPQHF. In DNA form, the CDR3 reads TGTGCCAGTAGTATTTCCCGGGTTGGCAATCAGCCCCAGCATTTT. Filled out from reference TRBV19 and TRBJ1-5, the complete variable domain reads DGGITQSPKYLFRKEGQNVTLSCEQNLNHDAMYWYRQDPGQGLRLIYYSQIVNDFQKGDIAEGYSVSREKKESFPLTVTSAQKNPTAFYLCASSISRVGNQPQHFGDGTRLSIL.

This chain uses TRBV19 with TRBJ2-1, with D maybe TRBD2 (6 bases). CDR1 and CDR2 from the germline V gene are LNHDA and SQIVND (reference sequence). V was pared by 2 bases and J by 4 bases, with 15 bases between. The CDR3 extends over 16 amino acids. The CDR3, as DNA: TGTGCCAGTAGTATATATGGGACTCGAAGTTACAATGAGCAGTTCTTC. Protein sequence: CASSIYGTRSYNEQFF.

The chain recombines TRBV19 with TRBJ2-3; 8 nucleotides match TRBD2. The CDR3 loop spans 14 amino acids. Germline loops: CDR1 LNHDA, CDR2 SQIVND (reference sequence). Losses at the gene ends were 6 bases for V and 3 bases for J; bases not matched to a gene: 5. CDR3 in amino acids: CASRGRGGTDTQYF. The CDR3 DNA reads as TGTGCCAGTAGAGGCCGGGGGGGGACAGATACGCAGTATTTT. Drawing the rest from reference TRBV19 and TRBJ2-3, the complete variable domain is DGGITQSPKYLFRKEGQNVTLSCEQNLNHDAMYWYRQDPGQGLRLIYYSQIVNDFQKGDIAEGYSVSREKKESFPLTVTSAQKNPTAFYLCASRGRGGTDTQYFGPGTRLTVL.

V usage is TRBV7-3 and J usage is TRBJ2-6; weak D call: TRBD2 (5 bases). The V end lost 4 bases, the J end lost 0 bases, and 7 bases lay between the germline ends. The V gene's germline CDR1 is SGHTA and CDR2 FQGTGA. This CDR3 spans 15 amino acids. In nucleotides, the CDR3 is TGTGCCAGCAGCTCGGGGTACTCTGGGGCCAACGTCCTGACTTTC. Translation gives CASSSGYSGANVLTF.

The rearrangement uses TRBV9 and TRBJ2-5, with a weak D call TRBD1 (5 bases). The CDR3 length is 14 residues. Germline loops: CDR1 SGDLS, CDR2 YYNGEE. Trimming removed 0 bases from V and 3 bases from J, with 9 bases in between. The CDR3 loop is CASSVGLGEETQYF. CDR3 nucleotides: TGTGCCAGCAGCGTAGGTTTAGGGGAAGAGACCCAGTACTTC.

This clone was seen only a few times. The rearrangement joins TRBV6-5 to TRBJ2-1, with D tentatively TRBD2 (5 bases). This CDR3 comprises 12 residues. The germline gives CDR1 MNHEY, CDR2 SVGAGI. The V gene lost 6 bases and the J gene lost 10 bases, with 13 bases spanning the gap. CDR3 protein: CASRTRANEQFF. CDR3 DNA: TGTGCCAGCAGAACGAGGGCCAACGAGCAGTTCTTC.

This chain uses TRBV7-9 with TRBJ1-3; weak D call: TRBD1 (6 bases). The CDR3 has 15 amino acids. V was shortened by 5 bases and J by 0 bases, with 11 bases between the two germline ends. From germline, CDR1 is SEHNR and CDR2 FQNEAQ (reference sequence). The CDR3 DNA is TGTGCCAGCAGCAACCGGGACAACTCTGGAAACACCATATATTTT. This encodes CASSNRDNSGNTIYF.

J is TRBJ2-5 and V is TRBV27; D is perhaps TRBD1 (6 bases). CDR3 length: 13 amino acids. In germline, CDR1 is MNHEY, CDR2 SMNVEV (reference sequence). The ends were cut back, 2 bases at V and 3 bases at J, with 7 bases in the middle. The CDR3 reads CASSLRTEETQYF. CDR3 nucleotide sequence: TGTGCCAGCAGTTTACGGACAGAAGAGACCCAGTACTTC.

V is TRBV29-1 and J is TRBJ2-5; 8 bases are a match to TRBD2. In germline, CDR1 is SQVTM, CDR2 ANQGSEA. The V gene end was trimmed by 4 bases and the J gene end by 4 bases; junction bases not matched to a gene: 5. The CDR3 contains 13 residues. CDR3: CSVVLAGGETQYF. Here the CDR3 DNA reads TGCAGCGTTGTTCTAGCGGGCGGAGAGACCCAGTACTTC.

The V call is TRBV7-3, the J call TRBJ2-5; TRBD1 matches at 7 bases. The J call may be wrong; the DNA end is better matched by TRBJ2-7. From germline, CDR1 is SGHTA and CDR2 FQGTGA. The CDR3 is made up of 14 amino acids. As DNA, the CDR3 is TGTGCCAGCAGCACAGGGGTCCGGGGTACCGAGCAGTACTTC. As protein: CASSTGVRGTEQYF.

The chain carries TRBV29-1 and TRBJ1-2; 12 nucleotides align to TRBD1. The V gene end was trimmed by 3 bases and the J gene end by 1 base; junction bases not matched to a gene: 6. Germline V gene sequence: CDR1 SQVTM, CDR2 ANQGSEA. The CDR3 is 16 amino acids. The CDR3 here is CSVERDRGLVNYGYTF. The CDR3 bases are TGCAGCGTTGAGAGGGACAGGGGGCTAGTTAACTATGGCTACACCTTC.

This chain uses TRBV28 with TRBJ2-5, with a weak D call TRBD1 (5 bases). In germline, CDR1 is MDHEN, CDR2 SYDVKM. Trimming pared 7 bases from V and 1 base from J, leaving 13 bases between. CDR3 length: 14 residues. The CDR3 nucleotides are TGTGCCAGCACCTCGGCGACAGTCCAAGAGACCCAGTACTTC. Protein sequence: CASTSATVQETQYF. Full variable domain (outside the CDR3, taken from reference TRBV28 and TRBJ2-5): DVKVTQSSRYLVKRTGEKVFLECVQDMDHENMFWYRQDPGLGLRLIYFSYDVKMKEKGDIPEGYSVSREKKERFSLILESASTNQTSMYLCASTSATVQETQYFGPGTRLLVL.

The rearrangement uses TRBV6-1 and TRBJ1-1; 7 positions match TRBD1. This CDR3 is built from 13 residues. Germline-derived CDR1 and CDR2 are MNHNS and SASEGT. Trimming removed 9 bases from V and 2 bases from J; junction bases left unmatched: 6. CDR3 protein: CASFGQVNTEAFF. CDR3 sequence (DNA): TGTGCCAGTTTTGGACAGGTAAACACTGAAGCTTTCTTT.

CDR3 nucleotide sequence: TGTGCCACCAGCAGCCAACACGGACAAGCGGAGACCCAGTACTTC. Translated: CATSSQHGQAETQYF. This chain joins TRBV15 and TRBJ2-5; weak D call: TRBD1 (5 bases). Per germline, CDR1 LNHNV and CDR2 YYDKDF (reference sequence). This CDR3 comprises 15 residues. Trimming cost V 3 bases and J 5 bases, with 16 bases left between them.

The CDR3 is CASTRMDRTNSPLHF. The CDR3 DNA sequence: TGTGCCAGCACCCGGATGGACAGGACGAATTCACCCCTCCACTTT. This sequence joins TRBV27 and TRBJ1-6; 7 bases fit TRBD1. Germline CDR1 MNHEY, CDR2 SMNVEV (reference sequence). Losses at the gene ends were 7 bases for V and 7 bases for J; bases not matched to a gene: 10. This CDR3 has 15 residues.

The chain links TRBV5-3 to TRBJ2-3; 8 bases align to TRBD1. TRBV5-3 is an ORF for which the function is uncertain. Trimming removed 7 bases from V and 4 bases from J; junction bases left unmatched: 11. CDR3 length: 15 residues. For the CDR3, the DNA is TGTGCCAGATGGGTCCGGGACAGGCGCCCAGATACGCAGTATTTT. Its protein is CARWVRDRRPDTQYF.

This sequence joins TRBV27 and TRBJ2-7, with D possibly matching TRBD1 (6 bases). CDR1 is MNHEY, CDR2 SMNVEV, per germline (reference sequence). The CDR3 length is 16 residues. Trimming removed 3 bases from V and 5 bases from J, with 20 bases in between. In DNA form, the CDR3 reads TGTGCCAGCAGTTTCACCCCCAGGGGCACGTGGGACGAGCAGTACTTC. Translating gives CASSFTPRGTWDEQYF.

The CDR3 is CASSLVGGAQETQYF. The CDR3 nucleotides read TGTGCCAGCAGCTTGGTCGGGGGGGCCCAAGAGACCCAGTACTTC. This chain links TRBV7-3 with TRBJ2-5; 8 bases fit TRBD2. The CDR3 extends over 15 amino acids. The J segment lost 1 base and the V segment lost 3 bases, leaving 4 bases of the junction unmatched. The germline V gene encodes CDR1 SGHTA and CDR2 FQGTGA. The full variable domain, its missing parts supplied by reference TRBV7-3 and TRBJ2-5, is GAGVSQTPSNKVTEKGKYVELRCDPISGHTALYWYRQSLGQGPEFLIYFQGTGAADDSGLPNDRFFAVRPEGSVSTLKIQRTERGDSAVYLCASSLVGGAQETQYFGPGTRLLVL.

V is TRBV7-2 and J is TRBJ2-5, with 9 bases that match TRBD2. CDR3 length: 17 amino acids. After removal of 2 bases from V and 4 bases from J, the junction contained 11 bases not matched to a gene. The germline CDR1 and CDR2 sequences are SGHTA and FQGNSA. Here the CDR3 reads CASSLIRRGGWRETQYF. The CDR3 DNA reads as TGTGCCAGCAGCTTAATTCGGCGGGGGGGCTGGAGAGAGACCCAGTACTTC.

V and J are TRBV28 and TRBJ2-7, with D tentatively TRBD2 (5 bases). The CDR3 is 11 residues long. Germline V gene data show CDR1 as MDHEN and CDR2 as SYDVKM. The V end lost 7 bases, the J end lost 6 bases, and 10 bases lay between the germline ends. CDR3 nucleotides: TGTGCCAGCACCCTCCGGGGCGAGCAGTACTTC. Amino acid sequence: CASTLRGEQYF.

The genes are TRBV5-1 and TRBJ1-2; D possibly corresponds to TRBD1 (6 bases). This CDR3 is 14 amino acids long. Per germline, CDR1 SGHRS and CDR2 YFSETQ. V was trimmed by 4 bases and J by 2 bases, leaving 12 bases between them. The CDR3 nucleotides are TGCGCCAGCAGCCAACCAGGGGAGAACTATGGCTACACCTTC. Translation: CASSQPGENYGYTF.

The CDR3: CASSSRREKYSNQPQHF. The CDR3 nucleotides are TGTGCCAGCAGTTCGCGCAGGGAAAAATATAGCAATCAGCCCCAGCATTTT. This chain links TRBV27 with TRBJ1-5; D perhaps matches TRBD1 (5 bases). Germline V gene lookup returns CDR1 MNHEY and CDR2 SMNVEV (reference sequence). V lost 4 bases and J lost 0, with 16 bases in between. This CDR3 comprises 17 residues.

The gene calls are TRBV28 and TRBJ2-7, with 13 bases that match TRBD2. CDR3 length equals 17 residues. Germline CDR1 reads MDHEN; CDR2 reads SYDVKM. V lost 4 bases and J lost 4; bases outside the gene matches: 10. The chain's CDR3 is CASSSSGLAGNLYEQYF. As DNA, the CDR3 is TGTGCCAGCAGTTCGTCGGGACTAGCGGGGAACCTTTACGAGCAGTACTTC.

This clone has just one count. V gene TRBV2 combines with J gene TRBJ1-1, with no clear D. This CDR3 is built from 13 residues. The V gene's germline CDR1 is SNHLY and CDR2 FYNNEI. V was clipped by 6 bases and J by 6 bases, with 14 bases between them. In DNA, the CDR3 is TGTGCCAGCAGGATAAATCAGGTAGCTGAAGCTTTCTTT. This encodes CASRINQVAEAFF.

The chain joins TRBV7-2 to TRBJ2-1; 7 bases match TRBD1. Germline trimming cut 5 bases from V and 7 bases from J; bases unmatched to any gene: 11. Germline loops: CDR1 SGHTA, CDR2 FQGNSA. This CDR3 has 15 residues. CDR3 amino acids: CASSQRGGVGNEQFF. DNA for the CDR3: TGTGCCAGCAGCCAGAGAGGGGGCGTGGGGAATGAGCAGTTCTTC. The complete variable domain, with remaining parts taken from reference TRBV7-2 and TRBJ2-1, reads GAGVSQSPSNKVTEKGKDVELRCDPISGHTALYWYRQSLGQGLEFLIYFQGNSAPDKSGLPSDRFSAERTGGSVSTLTIQRTQQEDSAVYLCASSQRGGVGNEQFFGPGTRLTVL.

Worth noting for this clone: The sample contains more than one DNA sequence encoding this CDR3. This chain uses TRBV9 with TRBJ1-5; D perhaps matches TRBD1 (6 bases). This CDR3 spans 15 amino acids. Trimming cost V 0 bases and J 0 bases, with 7 bases left between them. Germline lookup yields CDR1 SGDLS and CDR2 YYNGEE. The CDR3 is CASSVEGDSNQPQHF. CDR3 in DNA: TGTGCCAGCAGCGTAGAGGGGGATAGCAATCAGCCCCAGCATTTT.

V and J are TRBV13 and TRBJ1-2; D is perhaps TRBD1 (6 bases). There are 14 residues in the CDR3. The germline CDR1 and CDR2 sequences are PRHDT and FYEKMQ (reference sequence). Trimming took 5 bases from V and 7 from J, leaving 17 bases between them. CDR3 sequence: CASSPETGLGGYTF. CDR3 coding DNA: TGTGCCAGCAGCCCAGAGACAGGTTTAGGTGGCTACACCTTC.

This chain uses TRBV4-1 with TRBJ2-1; TRBD2 agrees at 14 bases. Germline loops: CDR1 MGHRA, CDR2 YSYEKL. This CDR3 region has 17 residues. Trimming cost V 2 bases and J 3 bases; bases outside gene matches: 3. The CDR3 coding sequence is TGCGCCAGCAGCCAAAGACTAGCGGGGGGGCTCTACAATGAGCAGTTCTTC. This encodes CASSQRLAGGLYNEQFF.

This rearrangement joins TRBV14 to TRBJ2-5; D is possibly TRBD1 (6 bases). Trimming cost V 7 bases and J 1 base, with 16 bases left between them. CDR1 and CDR2 (germline): SGHDN, FVKESK. The CDR3 is made up of 15 amino acids. Here the CDR3 DNA reads TGTGCCAGCAACGCCCTGGGGGCTCTCCAAGAGACCCAGTACTTC. It codes for CASNALGALQETQYF.

The chain employs TRBV18 and TRBJ1-5; TRBD1 agrees at 7 bases. V dropped 1 base and J dropped 5; count of bases not matched to a gene: 17. The CDR3 is 19 amino acids. The V gene's germline CDR1 is KGHSH and CDR2 LQKENI. CDR3 in amino acids: CASSPRRDRVSGGDQPQHF. CDR3 in DNA: TGTGCCAGCTCACCACGCAGAGACAGGGTCTCAGGGGGAGATCAGCCCCAGCATTTT.